This T cell receptor (beta chain) was documented in a study of Ad26.COV2.S vaccination and SARS-CoV-2 variants. Findings and limits, study-wide: Reports say spike-specific CD8+ and CD4+ T cell responses covered substantial breadth after vaccination. Responses of T cells in total may have been underestimated by the TCR breadth and depth analyses. Placebo and vaccine recipients had non-spike TCR breadth that was similar.

Trimming took 3 bases from V and 3 from J, leaving 5 bases between them. The germline V gene has CDR1 MDHEN and CDR2 SYDVKM. This CDR3 region has 13 residues. Profiling relied on immunoSEQ multiplex PCR, and the TCRdb table lists in-frame clones only, not all of them. The sample lists fewer than 100,000 clones, approximately 86% seen once, with 16% in the top ten. This clone was recorded once. What it recognizes is unknown. The sample here was peripheral blood, taken after recovery from COVID-19. The rearrangement uses TRBV28 and TRBJ2-2; D is unresolved. The clonotype originates from a human donor who had recovered from COVID-19. CDR3 protein: CASSFRDTGELFF. For the CDR3, the DNA is TGTGCCAGCAGTTTCCGGGACACCGGGGAGCTGTTTTTT. Complete variable domain (other parts from reference TRBV28 and TRBJ2-2): DVKVTQSSRYLVKRTGEKVFLECVQDMDHENMFWYRQDPGLGLRLIYFSYDVKMKEKGDIPEGYSVSREKKERFSLILESASTNQTSMYLCASSFRDTGELFFGEGSRLTVL.